The 20 T cell receptor beta chains in this list originate from one sample, sequenced in a study of PD-L1 blockade in urothelial cancer. Some clones are missing from TCRdb's copy, which holds only in-frame ones; the method was immunoSEQ multiplex PCR. Among some 110,000 clones listed, about 91% were seen once. Time point specified: peripheral blood 6 weeks after treatment start. The sequencing here drew on PBMCs, taken around atezolizumab (anti-PD-L1) treatment. These receptors originate from a man in his sixties with urothelial cancer.

The chain carries TRBV19 and TRBJ2-7; D gene unclear. The V end was cut by 4 bases, the J end by 3 bases, with 19 bases between. CDR1 and CDR2 (germline): LNHDA, SQIVND (reference sequence). The CDR3 consists of 16 residues. CDR3 loop: CASSRGVSSKFYEQYF. The CDR3 nucleotides are TGTGCCAGTAGTAGAGGTGTTAGCTCGAAATTCTACGAGCAGTACTTC.

V and J are TRBV7-2 and TRBJ2-1, with 13 bases fitting TRBD2. Germline CDR1 reads SGHTA; CDR2 reads FQGNSA. V shed 4 bases and J 9 bases; nucleotides not matched to a gene: 6. The CDR3 extends over 15 amino acids. The CDR3 loop is CASSSTSGGAIEQFF. CDR3 nucleotide sequence: TGTGCCAGCAGCTCTACTAGCGGGGGGGCCATTGAGCAGTTCTTC. Full variable domain (missing parts from reference TRBV7-2 and TRBJ2-1): GAGVSQSPSNKVTEKGKDVELRCDPISGHTALYWYRQSLGQGLEFLIYFQGNSAPDKSGLPSDRFSAERTGGSVSTLTIQRTQQEDSAVYLCASSSTSGGAIEQFFGPGTRLTVL.

V and J are TRBV28 and TRBJ2-7; 11 bases fit TRBD2. Trimming removed 4 bases from V and 3 bases from J; junction bases left unmatched: 11. Per the germline V gene, CDR1 is MDHEN and CDR2 is SYDVKM. This CDR3 has 17 amino acids. The CDR3 loop reads CASSSEYGLAGNYEQYF. CDR3 nucleotides: TGTGCCAGCAGTTCGGAATACGGACTAGCGGGTAACTACGAGCAGTACTTC.

This chain links TRBV4-3 with TRBJ1-4, with 8 bases matching TRBD1. This CDR3 has 16 residues. Looked up from germline, CDR1 is LGHNA and CDR2 is YSLEER. The ends lost 4 bases at V and 1 base at J; junction bases unmatched: 5. This chain's CDR3 is CASSLNRGRTNEKLFF. CDR3 nucleotide sequence: TGCGCCAGCAGCCTAAACAGGGGGAGAACTAATGAAAAACTGTTTTTT.

The CDR3 region has the DNA TGTGCCAGCTCACCACCACTAGCGGGGTACCAAGAGACCCAGTACTTC. Its translation: CASSPPLAGYQETQYF. The rearrangement joins TRBV18 to TRBJ2-5; 10 nucleotides line up with TRBD2. The V segment lost 0 bases and the J segment 0 bases; nucleotides outside the gene matches: 1. The CDR3 is 16 residues long. Germline-derived CDR1 and CDR2 are KGHSH and LQKENI.

The V gene is TRBV9, the J gene TRBJ2-1, with a possible D match to TRBD2 (5 bases). The germline gives CDR1 SGDLS, CDR2 YYNGEE. Trimming pared 0 bases from V and 8 bases from J, leaving 18 bases between. The CDR3 runs 16 residues. The CDR3 here is CASSVGKANQRDEQFF. The CDR3 DNA follows: TGTGCCAGCAGCGTAGGCAAAGCGAACCAGAGGGATGAGCAGTTCTTC.

The chain is built from TRBV5-8 and TRBJ1-5, with D possibly matching TRBD1 (6 bases). The CDR3 length is 14 residues. V gave up 4 bases and J gave up 6 bases, with 14 bases separating them. The germline gives CDR1 SGHTS, CDR2 YDEGEE. This chain's CDR3 is CASSPITGFQPQHF. CDR3 coding DNA: TGTGCCAGCAGCCCAATTACAGGGTTTCAGCCCCAGCATTTT.

The chain joins TRBV30 to TRBJ1-5, with TRBD1 matching 11 bases. J was trimmed by 1 base and V by 3 bases; bases with no gene match: 5. The CDR3 runs 16 residues. Germline V CDR1 and CDR2: GTSNPN, SVGIG (reference sequence). CDR3 sequence: CAWSGGTGGSNQPQHF. The CDR3, as DNA: TGTGCCTGGAGCGGCGGGACAGGGGGAAGCAATCAGCCCCAGCATTTT.

V is TRBV4-3 and J is TRBJ2-1, with TRBD2 identical over 7 bases. Trimming at V came to 4 bases and at J to 4 bases, leaving 7 bases not matched to a gene. There are 15 residues in the CDR3. Germline CDR1 is LGHNA and CDR2 is YSLEER. CDR3 loop: CASSPTLADYNEQFF. Written as DNA, the CDR3 is TGCGCCAGCAGCCCCACCCTAGCGGATTACAATGAGCAGTTCTTC.

V usage is TRBV5-4 and J usage is TRBJ2-2, with D perhaps matching TRBD1 (6 bases). V was clipped by 5 bases and J by 0 bases, with 11 bases between them. The germline CDR1 and CDR2 sequences are SGHNT and YYREEE (reference sequence). This CDR3 spans 15 amino acids. The CDR3 DNA reads as TGTGCCAGCAGGAATACAGGGTCGAACACCGGGGAGCTGTTTTTT. Residues: CASRNTGSNTGELFF.

The chain combines TRBV19 with TRBJ2-7, with 11 bases matching TRBD2. The CDR3 totals 16 residues. Germline CDR1 and CDR2: LNHDA and SQIVND (reference sequence). Trimming removed 6 bases from V and 6 bases from J; junction bases left unmatched: 13. DNA for the CDR3: TGTGCCAGTAGAACTAGCGGGAGTGACCTTGGGGGCGAGCAGTACTTC. It yields the protein CASRTSGSDLGGEQYF.

The rearrangement joins TRBV7-3 to TRBJ1-2, with 7 bases that match TRBD1. The germline gives CDR1 SGHTA, CDR2 FQGTGA. The junction had 8 bases not matched to a gene; V was cut back by 5 bases and J by 2 bases. The CDR3 extends over 15 amino acids. CDR3 protein: CASSPSRDSNYGYTF. The CDR3 DNA is TGTGCCAGCAGCCCTTCCCGGGACAGCAACTATGGCTACACCTTC. The full variable domain, with the rest looked up from reference TRBV7-3 and TRBJ1-2, is GAGVSQTPSNKVTEKGKYVELRCDPISGHTALYWYRQSLGQGPEFLIYFQGTGAADDSGLPNDRFFAVRPEGSVSTLKIQRTERGDSAVYLCASSPSRDSNYGYTFGSGTRLTVV.

The chain carries TRBV19 and TRBJ2-2, with 15 bases that match TRBD2. There are 18 residues in the CDR3. J gave up 5 bases and V 5 bases, and 9 bases lay outside the gene matches. The germline V gene has CDR1 LNHDA and CDR2 SQIVND (reference sequence). The CDR3 DNA reads as TGTGCCAGTAGTCCTCGTGGACTAGCGGGAGGGCTAACCGGGGAGCTGTTTTTT. Translation gives CASSPRGLAGGLTGELFF.

The chain recombines TRBV13 with TRBJ2-1; 7 nucleotides align to TRBD2. The CDR3 is 18 amino acids. Germline CDR1 is PRHDT and CDR2 is FYEKMQ (reference sequence). V gave up 0 bases and J gave up 3 bases; unmatched junction bases: 11. CDR3 sequence: CASSLGSRRGGYYNEQFF. DNA of the CDR3: TGTGCCAGCAGCTTAGGCTCTCGAAGGGGAGGGTACTACAATGAGCAGTTCTTC.

This rearrangement joins TRBV6-1 to TRBJ2-1; D not certain. The CDR3 length is 15 residues. Trimming pared 5 bases from V and 0 bases from J, leaving 11 bases between. CDR1 MNHNS and CDR2 SASEGT come from the germline V gene. CDR3 coding DNA: TGTGCCAGCAGTATATATTCTAACTCCTACAATGAGCAGTTCTTC. Protein: CASSIYSNSYNEQFF.

The V gene is TRBV5-1, the J gene TRBJ1-4; D possibly corresponds to TRBD1 (6 bases). This CDR3 comprises 15 residues. Trimming took off 4 bases at V and 3 bases at J, with 13 bases between the two ends. The germline V gene encodes CDR1 SGHRS and CDR2 YFSETQ. CDR3 residues: CASSHTGMANEKLFF. CDR3 nucleotides: TGCGCCAGCAGCCACACAGGGATGGCTAATGAAAAACTGTTTTTT.

The V call is TRBV2, the J call TRBJ1-3; possible D gene TRBD1, 6 bases. The CDR3 covers 14 residues. The V end lost 8 bases, the J end lost 0 bases, and 11 bases lay between the germline ends. Germline CDR1 SNHLY, CDR2 FYNNEI. CDR3 in amino acids: CASVQGNSGNTIYF. Here the CDR3 DNA reads TGTGCCAGCGTACAGGGAAACTCTGGAAACACCATATATTTT. The full variable domain, rest sourced from reference TRBV2 and TRBJ1-3, is EPEVTQTPSHQVTQMGQEVILRCVPISNHLYFYWYRQILGQKVEFLVSFYNNEISEKSEIFDDQFSVERPDGSNFTLKIRSTKLEDSAMYFCASVQGNSGNTIYFGEGSWLTVV.

The V and J genes are TRBV5-6 and TRBJ2-5; no definite D call. Germline V gene sequence: CDR1 SGHDT, CDR2 YYEEEE. V was trimmed by 0 bases and J by 4 bases, leaving 7 bases between them. CDR3 length: 13 residues. This CDR3 reads CASSLDRLETQYF. The CDR3 DNA sequence: TGTGCCAGCAGCTTGGACAGATTAGAGACCCAGTACTTC.

This clone was counted between two and nine times. The CDR3 DNA follows: TGTGCCAGCAGCTCCACAGGGGCAGACTATGGCTACACCTTC. Translation: CASSSTGADYGYTF. This chain joins TRBV7-2 and TRBJ1-2, with 7 positions matching TRBD1. In germline, CDR1 is SGHTA, CDR2 FQGNSA. The CDR3 is 14 amino acids. Trimming at V came to 4 bases and at J to 3 bases, leaving 5 bases not matched to a gene.

The CDR3 DNA sequence: TGTGCCAGCAGCTTGTTATATGAGCAGTTCTTC. This encodes CASSLLYEQFF. This chain connects TRBV5-6 to TRBJ2-1; D not certain. Trimming cost V 1 base and J 8 bases, with 4 bases left between them. CDR1 and CDR2 (germline): SGHDT, YYEEEE. This CDR3 contains 11 residues.